This T cell receptor beta chain was captured by sequencing in a study of cytomegalovirus exposure and HLA in healthy donors. It was with 60 Vbeta and 13 Jbeta primers that the PCR ran. Profiled with immunoSEQ multiplex PCR; TCRdb holds only in-frame clones, not every one. The sample holds approximately 46,000 clones, roughly 76% seen once. This TCR was sampled from a man younger than 45 in good health and CMV-seronegative. Sequencing was performed on PBMCs.

The CDR3 is CSVVGLASYEQYF. For the CDR3, the DNA is TGCAGCGTTGTGGGTCTAGCCTCCTACGAGCAGTACTTC. The rearrangement links TRBV29-1 to TRBJ2-7; possible D gene TRBD2, 5 bases. Trimming pared 4 bases from V and 0 bases from J, leaving 10 bases between. From germline, CDR1 is SQVTM and CDR2 ANQGSEA. This CDR3 has 13 amino acids.